One and the same sample provided the 18 T cell receptor beta chains below, sequenced in a study of early T cells in non-severe SARS-CoV-2 infection (dated by TCRdb to the early 2020s). The library was produced with 5' RACE. The sample was run on a NextSeq 500. Using fastp trimming at Q25 and MiXCR clonotype assembly, TCRdb reanalyzed the public sequencing data and kept in-frame beta chains. Every CDR3 protein is listed once, alongside the most common genes and DNA of its rows. This sample lists over 30,000 distinct CDR3 sequences; approximately 6.9% were detected once. The top ten clonotypes cover about an eighth of the sample. Here the sequenced sample was whole blood, taken at baseline. All receptors come from an adult who was a healthcare worker with PCR-confirmed SARS-CoV-2 infection or an uninfected control (not recorded which).

Ten or more counts support this clonotype. V is TRBV7-3 and J is TRBJ2-5; D remains unclear. Germline CDR1 reads SGHTA; CDR2 reads FQGTGA. CDR3 length equals 13 residues. V was clipped by 1 base and J by 10 bases, with 13 bases between them. The DNA of the CDR3 is TGTGCCAGCAGCTTAAATCGGCAGACGGGCCAGTACTTC. Its protein product is CASSLNRQTGQYF.

A word on this clonotype: A read error may explain this, as a much larger clone is one base away. The V call is TRBV30, the J call TRBJ2-1; D is possibly TRBD2 (6 bases). Germline V gene sequence: CDR1 GTSNPN, CDR2 SVGIG (reference sequence). This CDR3 has 14 amino acids. In nucleotides, the CDR3 is TGTGCCTGGAGTATGTGGGAGGCCTACAATGTGCAGTTCTTC. Translated, it gives CAWSMWEAYNVQFF.

This clonotype was counted a few times. The chain combines TRBV7-2 with TRBJ2-1; D remains ambiguous. The CDR3 is 12 amino acids. Germline V gene lookup returns CDR1 SGHTA and CDR2 FQGNSA. Trimming took 2 bases from V and 8 from J, leaving 7 bases between them. This CDR3 reads CASSLRLHEQFF. CDR3 coding DNA: TGTGCCAGCAGCTTACGACTTCATGAGCAGTTCTTC.

This chain joins TRBV27 and TRBJ2-7, with D hard to call. Trimming cost V 6 bases and J 2 bases, with 17 bases left between them. The CDR3 extends over 15 amino acids. Germline V gene sequence: CDR1 MNHEY, CDR2 SMNVEV (reference sequence). The CDR3 sequence: CASRIAGTHAYEQYV. The CDR3, as DNA: TGTGCCAGCAGAATCGCAGGAACCCACGCCTACGAGCAGTACGTC.

This clonotype is classed as medium-sized (0.01 to 0.1%). The V gene is TRBV29-1, the J gene TRBJ1-1; the match to TRBD1 covers 11 bases. Per germline, CDR1 SQVTM and CDR2 ANQGSEA. V shed 6 bases, J shed 0 bases, and the junction held 6 bases outside the gene matches. CDR3 length equals 15 residues. CDR3 region: CSVGPGQGVNTEAFF. Written as DNA, the CDR3 is TGCAGCGTGGGGCCGGGACAGGGGGTGAACACTGAAGCTTTCTTT. Full variable domain (outside the CDR3, taken from reference TRBV29-1 and TRBJ1-1): SAVISQKPSRDICQRGTSLTIQCQVDSQVTMMFWYRQQPGQSLTLIATANQGSEATYESGFVIDKFPISRPNLTFSTLTVSNMSPEDSSIYLCSVGPGQGVNTEAFFGQGTRLTVV.

This clonotype showed up many times. This chain joins TRBV28 and TRBJ1-6, with D possibly TRBD1 on 6 matching bases. From germline, CDR1 is MDHEN and CDR2 SYDVKM. V was cut by 2 bases and J by 6 bases, with 11 bases left in between. This CDR3 is built from 15 residues. Here the CDR3 reads CASSLGDRINSPLHF. In nucleotides, the CDR3 is TGTGCCAGCAGTTTAGGCGACAGGATTAATTCACCCCTCCACTTT.

This clonotype was counted many times. The chain recombines TRBV4-1 with TRBJ2-5; 7 bases align to TRBD2. The junction had 4 bases not matched to a gene; V was cut back by 1 base and J by 5 bases. Germline V gene sequence: CDR1 MGHRA, CDR2 YSYEKL. CDR3 size: 14 residues. This CDR3 is CASSQVSREETQYF. The CDR3 DNA reads TGCGCCAGCAGCCAAGTTTCGCGGGAGGAGACCCAGTACTTC.

In DNA, the CDR3 is TGTGCCATCAGTATGACTAGCGGGAACACCGGGGAGCTGTTTTTT. Amino acid sequence: CAISMTSGNTGELFF. The J gene is TRBJ2-2, the V gene TRBV10-3; 9 nucleotides agree with TRBD2. CDR1 is ENHRY, CDR2 SYGVKD, per germline. The V and J ends lost 5 bases and 1 base, in that order; junction bases with no gene match: 2. The CDR3 consists of 15 residues.

This clonotype was recorded a few times. This rearrangement joins TRBV25-1 to TRBJ2-3; D is tentatively TRBD1 or TRBD2 (5 bases each). CDR1 and CDR2 from the germline V gene are MGHDK and SYGVNS. The CDR3 runs to 17 residues. V was clipped by 1 base and J by 0 bases, with 14 bases between them. CDR3 residues: CASSEFGTPASTDTQYF. The CDR3 nucleotides are TGTGCCAGCAGTGAATTCGGGACCCCGGCGAGCACAGATACGCAGTATTTT.

This clonotype has a count of ten or more. The chain is built from TRBV20-1 and TRBJ2-1; D unclear. The V end lost 0 bases, the J end lost 7 bases, and 22 bases lay between the germline ends. Germline loops: CDR1 DFQATT, CDR2 SNEGSKA (reference sequence). This CDR3 contains 17 residues. The CDR3 spells CSARDGIPSSLGNEQFF. The CDR3 DNA reads TGCAGTGCTAGAGATGGGATACCCTCTAGTCTGGGGAATGAGCAGTTCTTC.

This clonotype was seen at least ten times. J is TRBJ2-1 and V is TRBV4-3, with D maybe TRBD2 (6 bases). CDR3 length: 18 residues. Germline assignment: CDR1 LGHNA and CDR2 YSLEER. Trimming removed 0 bases at V and 0 bases at J, with 15 bases between. As DNA, the CDR3 is TGCGCCAGCAGCCAAGATCTCCCGGGCGGGACCTCCTACAATGAGCAGTTCTTC. It codes for CASSQDLPGGTSYNEQFF.

V usage is TRBV10-3 and J usage is TRBJ2-7, with D hard to call. This CDR3 comprises 13 residues. Germline V gene sequence: CDR1 ENHRY, CDR2 SYGVKD. The V gene lost 6 bases and the J gene lost 4 bases, with 13 bases spanning the gap. The CDR3 sequence is CAISQTPGYEQYV. CDR3 nucleotides: TGTGCCATCAGCCAAACGCCAGGATACGAGCAGTACGTC.

This clonotype was observed many times. The chain carries TRBV6-6 and TRBJ1-1; D is unclear. The CDR3 loop spans 15 amino acids. Germline lookup yields CDR1 MNHNY and CDR2 SVGAGI (reference sequence). Trimming took 2 bases from V and 4 from J, leaving 14 bases between them. The CDR3 DNA reads as TGTGCCAGCAGTTACCGTCTCGAGGGTGGCACTGAAGCTTTCTTT. Translating it yields CASSYRLEGGTEAFF.

In this sample, this clonotype turned up many times. The J gene is TRBJ1-1, the V gene TRBV12-3 or TRBV12-4; a possible D gene is TRBD1 (6 bases). CDR3 length equals 13 residues. The V and J ends lost 2 bases and 10 bases respectively, with 14 bases between them. CDR3 loop: CASSLIDQGRAFF. CDR3 nucleotides: TGTGCCAGCAGTTTAATAGATCAGGGGCGAGCTTTCTTT.

The chain joins TRBV7-2 to TRBJ2-1; TRBD2 agrees at 13 bases. Looked up from germline, CDR1 is SGHTA and CDR2 is FQGNSA. V lost 2 bases and J lost 0; bases outside the gene matches: 10. The CDR3 has 20 amino acids. In DNA, the CDR3 is TGTGCCAGCAGCTTAAGGGGGACTAGCGGGATGGGGAGCTCCTACAATGAGCAGTTCTTC. This codes for CASSLRGTSGMGSSYNEQFF. The variable domain in full, with the rest retrieved from reference TRBV7-2 and TRBJ2-1, is GAGVSQSPSNKVTEKGKDVELRCDPISGHTALYWYRQSLGQGLEFLIYFQGNSAPDKSGLPSDRFSAERTGGSVSTLTIQRTQQEDSAVYLCASSLRGTSGMGSSYNEQFFGPGTRLTVL.

This clonotype was seen many times. The rearrangement uses TRBV7-2 and TRBJ2-1; D ambiguous. CDR3 length equals 15 residues. Between the trimmed V and J ends, which lost 0 bases and 7 bases, there was a span of 13 bases. Germline CDR1 is SGHTA and CDR2 is FQGNSA. The CDR3 sequence is CASSLANGVDNEQFF. CDR3 in DNA: TGTGCCAGCAGCTTAGCGAACGGAGTTGATAATGAGCAGTTCTTC.

V is TRBV5-6 and J is TRBJ1-5; D may be TRBD1 (6 bases). Germline CDR1 is SGHDT and CDR2 is YYEEEE. V gave up 0 bases and J gave up 5 bases, with 9 bases separating them. The CDR3 totals 14 residues. The CDR3 protein is CASSLGQAYQPQHF. The CDR3 bases are TGTGCCAGCAGCTTGGGACAGGCTTATCAGCCCCAGCATTTT.

This clonotype was seen a few times. The CDR3 bases are TGTGCCAGCAGTTTCCCCGTTGGCGGACAGGGGCAAGAGACCCAGTACTTC. Protein product: CASSFPVGGQGQETQYF. The chain has TRBV28 and TRBJ2-5; the match to TRBD1 covers 9 bases. Germline CDR1 is MDHEN and CDR2 is SYDVKM. The CDR3 has 17 amino acids. V was clipped by 3 bases and J by 2 bases; unmatched bases: 10.